A single sample gave rise to the 6 T cell receptor beta chains below, sequenced in a study of regulatory T cells in long-lasting Graves disease. Time point meaning: persistent/refractory GD, antithyroid drugs over 5 years with positive TRAb. TCR sequences were obtained from RNA taken from PBMCs. Building of the TCR beta libraries involved iRepertoire HTBI primers and Arm-PCR of CDR3 regions. TCRdb used MiXCR to reprocess the multiplex PCR reads, holding one entry per CDR3 protein. The sample has roughly 300,000 distinct CDR3 sequences, 20% to 25% seen once. The sample consisted of peripheral blood mononuclear cells (PBMCs), taken when the disease was refractory, from a patient treated with antithyroid drugs. The receptor set was obtained from a female donor with Graves disease.

The CDR3 coding sequence is TGTGCCAGCAGCCGAGGGGTAGCGGGAGGGCCCCGGGAGACCCAGTACTTC. Its protein is CASSRGVAGGPRETQYF. This sequence joins TRBV7-2 and TRBJ2-5; TRBD2 matches 11 bases. This CDR3 contains 17 residues. V lost 5 bases, J lost 5 bases, and 13 bases stayed unmatched. Germline V gives CDR1 SGHTA, CDR2 FQGNSA.

The chain employs TRBV27 and TRBJ2-5; D is uncertain. CDR1 is MNHEY, CDR2 SMNVEV, per germline (reference sequence). V was shortened by 10 bases and J by 2 bases, with 14 bases between the two germline ends. The CDR3 has 13 residues. The CDR3 coding sequence is TGTGCCAACAGAGACCATAGTCAAGAGACCCAGTACTTC. This encodes CANRDHSQETQYF.

Details on this clonotype: One base away lies a much larger clone, so this may be a sequencing read error. J is TRBJ2-2 and V is TRBV24-1, with a tentative D call TRBD2 (5 bases). Germline loops: CDR1 KGHDR, CDR2 SFDVKD. The CDR3 length is 12 residues. The CDR3 is CATSVQAGELLF. CDR3 DNA: TGTGCCACCAGTGTCCAAGCCGGGGAGCTGCTTTTT.

The chain uses TRBV10-2 and TRBJ1-2, with D perhaps TRBD1 (5 bases). The CDR3 length is 13 residues. Germline loops: CDR1 WSHSY, CDR2 SAAADI. Trimming shortened V by 9 bases and J by 0 bases, and 11 bases separated the two germline ends. The CDR3 region has the DNA TGCGCCAGTGCGGACACGACTAACTATGGCTACACCTTC. It yields the protein CASADTTNYGYTF.

The V and J genes are TRBV7-9 and TRBJ1-3; D is ambiguous. V was shortened by 5 bases and J by 4 bases, with 18 bases between the two germline ends. The CDR3 sequence is 16 residues long. Looked up from germline, CDR1 is SEHNR and CDR2 is FQNEAQ (reference sequence). The CDR3 sequence is CASSPRSDDTGNTIYF. The CDR3 DNA follows: TGTGCCAGCAGCCCGAGAAGTGACGATACGGGAAACACCATATATTTT.

For this clonotype: A single base separates this from a much larger clone, so it may be a read error. V and J are TRBV3-1 and TRBJ1-1; D remains ambiguous. Germline V gives CDR1 LGHDT, CDR2 YNNKEL (reference sequence). The CDR3 sequence is 13 residues long. CDR3 amino acids: CVSSRGLKDEAFF. The CDR3 DNA follows: TGTGTCAGCAGCCGGGGTTTGAAGGATGAAGCTTTCTTT.